This T cell receptor (beta chain) is from a study of T cell changes during pregnancy in multiple sclerosis. Only in-frame clones appear in the TCRdb table, and some are missing; sequencing was by immunoSEQ multiplex PCR. The sample gives 55,000 to 70,000 clones, 80% to 95% of which show up once; roughly 0.33% is in the top ten. The origin of this receptor is a female donor with multiple sclerosis, enrolled in a pregnancy study. This material consisted of CD4+ T cells from peripheral blood mononuclear cells, taken before pregnancy.

The CDR3 loop is CASNPRQGFGETQYF. The CDR3 nucleotides read TGTGCCAGCAACCCGAGACAGGGCTTTGGAGAGACCCAGTACTTC. The chain carries TRBV5-8 and TRBJ2-5, with 7 bases aligning to TRBD1. Germline assignment: CDR1 SGHTS and CDR2 YDEGEE. Trimming at V came to 6 bases and at J to 4 bases, leaving 12 bases not matched to a gene. The CDR3 contains 15 residues. The whole variable domain, remainder taken from reference TRBV5-8 and TRBJ2-5, is EAGVTQSPTHLIKTRGQQATLRCSPISGHTSVYWYQQALGLGLQFLLWYDEGEERNRGNFPPRFSGRQFPNYSSELNVNALELEDSALYLCASNPRQGFGETQYFGPGTRLLVL.